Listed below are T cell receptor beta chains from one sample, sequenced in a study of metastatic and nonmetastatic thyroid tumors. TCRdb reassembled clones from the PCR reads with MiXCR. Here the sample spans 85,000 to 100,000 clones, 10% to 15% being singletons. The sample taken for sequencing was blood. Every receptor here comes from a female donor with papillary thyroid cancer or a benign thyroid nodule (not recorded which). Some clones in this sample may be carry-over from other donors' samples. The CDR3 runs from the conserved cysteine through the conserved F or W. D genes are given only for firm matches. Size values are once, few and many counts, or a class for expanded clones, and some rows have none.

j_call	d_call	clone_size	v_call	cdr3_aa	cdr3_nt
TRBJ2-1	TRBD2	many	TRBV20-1	CSASKDEPGLADNEQFF	TGCAGTGCTAGCAAAGATGAACCGGGACTAGCGGACAATGAGCAGTTCTTC
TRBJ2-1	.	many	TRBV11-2	CASSPSQESYNEQFF	TGTGCCAGCAGCCCTAGCCAGGAAAGCTACAATGAGCAGTTCTTC
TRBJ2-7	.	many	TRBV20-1	CSARDPGLQTGEQYF	TGCAGTGCTAGAGACCCGGGACTTCAGACGGGCGAGCAGTACTTC
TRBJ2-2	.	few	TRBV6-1	CASRGTITGELFF	TGTGCCAGCAGAGGGACAATCACCGGGGAGCTGTTTTTT
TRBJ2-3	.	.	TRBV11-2	CASSLPRGEVRDTQYF	TGTGCCAGCAGCCTACCCCGCGGGGAGGTGAGAGATACGCAGTATTTT
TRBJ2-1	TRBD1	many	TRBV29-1	CSVVGQGSGPNEQFF	TGCAGCGTTGTGGGACAGGGGTCTGGTCCCAATGAGCAGTTCTTC
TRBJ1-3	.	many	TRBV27	CASALGNTIYF	TGTGCCAGCGCGCTTGGAAACACCATATATTTT
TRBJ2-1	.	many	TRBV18	CASSEQEDEQFF	TGTGCTAGCTCAGAGCAGGAGGATGAGCAGTTCTTC
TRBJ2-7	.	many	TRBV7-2	CASSGTFYEQYF	TGTGCCAGCAGCGGGACTTTCTACGAGCAGTACTTC
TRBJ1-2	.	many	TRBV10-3	CAIRGDGDYGYTF	TGTGCCATCAGGGGGGACGGAGACTATGGCTACACCTTC